This is a list of T cell receptor beta chains from one sample in a study of blood T cell repertoires in COVID-19. TCRdb keeps only in-frame clones here, not all; method: immunoSEQ multiplex PCR. The sample has some 270,000 clones, 65% to 85% seen once. Sequencing was carried out using peripheral blood. The receptor set was obtained from a person aged 65 to 79 with COVID-19, enrolled during active disease. Both conserved end residues are part of each CDR3. The D gene is left open where the match is weak. Clone size, where shown, is once, few, many, or a class for clones that have expanded.

v_call: TRBV7-9; cdr3_length: 15; j_call: TRBJ1-1; clone_size: -; d_call: -; cdr3_aa: CASSPREVRGTEAFF; cdr3_nt: TGTGCCAGCAGCCCCCGTGAGGTTCGAGGGACTGAAGCTTTCTTT
v_call: TRBV28; cdr3_length: 14; j_call: TRBJ2-5; clone_size: once; d_call: -; cdr3_aa: CASNVGQPGETQYF; cdr3_nt: TGTGCCAGCAATGTTGGACAGCCTGGCGAGACCCAGTACTTC
v_call: TRBV19; cdr3_length: 15; j_call: TRBJ2-7; clone_size: -; d_call: -; cdr3_aa: CASSTNQGSRHEQYF; cdr3_nt: TGTGCCAGTAGTACCAACCAGGGGTCTCGCCACGAGCAGTACTTC
v_call: TRBV7-8; cdr3_length: 15; j_call: TRBJ2-2; clone_size: once; d_call: TRBD1; cdr3_aa: CASLRGQLGTGELFF; cdr3_nt: TGTGCCAGCCTAAGGGGGCAGCTGGGCACCGGGGAGCTGTTTTTT
v_call: TRBV2; cdr3_length: 15; j_call: TRBJ2-7; clone_size: -; d_call: -; cdr3_aa: CASKQGTLPSYEQYF; cdr3_nt: TGTGCCAGCAAACAGGGTACCCTACCTAGCTACGAGCAGTACTTC
v_call: TRBV28; cdr3_length: 16; j_call: TRBJ2-5; clone_size: once; d_call: -; cdr3_aa: CASSLRGGARPETQYF; cdr3_nt: TGTGCCAGCAGTTTGAGGGGGGGGGCGCGCCCAGAGACCCAGTACTTC
v_call: TRBV4-3; cdr3_length: 14; j_call: TRBJ2-3; clone_size: -; d_call: -; cdr3_aa: CASSQEFRPDTQYF; cdr3_nt: TGCGCCAGCAGCCAAGAGTTCCGTCCCGATACGCAGTATTTT
v_call: TRBV28; cdr3_length: 17; j_call: TRBJ2-3; clone_size: -; d_call: -; cdr3_aa: CASSLGGAHLSTDTQYF; cdr3_nt: TGTGCCAGCAGTTTAGGAGGGGCGCACCTAAGCACAGATACGCAGTATTTT
v_call: TRBV19; cdr3_length: 13; j_call: TRBJ1-1; clone_size: -; d_call: -; cdr3_aa: CASSMGQGAEAFF; cdr3_nt: TGTGCCAGTAGTATGGGCCAGGGCGCTGAAGCTTTCTTT
v_call: TRBV3-1/TRBV3-2; cdr3_length: 14; j_call: TRBJ1-4; clone_size: -; d_call: TRBD1; cdr3_aa: CASSQDEETGKLFF; cdr3_nt: TGTGCCAGCAGCCAAGATGAGGAGACAGGGAAACTGTTTTTT
v_call: TRBV7-2; cdr3_length: 14; j_call: TRBJ1-4; clone_size: -; d_call: -; cdr3_aa: CASSLILRGEKLFF; cdr3_nt: TGTGCCAGCAGCTTAATATTACGGGGGGAAAAACTGTTTTTT
v_call: TRBV3-1/TRBV3-2; cdr3_length: 19; j_call: TRBJ2-1; clone_size: once; d_call: TRBD1; cdr3_aa: CASSHVDRGGGLFVFEQFF; cdr3_nt: TGTGCCAGCAGCCATGTGGACAGGGGGGGCGGGTTATTCGTATTTGAGCAGTTCTTC
v_call: TRBV23-1; cdr3_length: 19; j_call: TRBJ2-7; clone_size: -; d_call: TRBD2; cdr3_aa: CASSQLEKGSGVSPYEQYF; cdr3_nt: TGCGCCAGCAGTCAATTGGAGAAAGGGAGCGGGGTCAGTCCTTACGAGCAGTACTTC
v_call: TRBV2; cdr3_length: 14; j_call: TRBJ2-5; clone_size: -; d_call: -; cdr3_aa: CASTTGKTTQTQYF; cdr3_nt: TGTGCCAGCACAACAGGGAAGACTACACAGACCCAGTACTTC
v_call: TRBV5-1; cdr3_length: 14; j_call: TRBJ1-3; clone_size: -; d_call: TRBD1; cdr3_aa: CASSRTGQGDTIYF; cdr3_nt: TGCGCCAGCAGCAGAACAGGACAGGGAGACACCATATATTTT
v_call: TRBV19; cdr3_length: 13; j_call: TRBJ2-7; clone_size: -; d_call: -; cdr3_aa: CASGERSSYEQYF; cdr3_nt: TGTGCCTCGGGAGAGCGGAGCTCCTACGAGCAGTACTTC
v_call: TRBV28; cdr3_length: 17; j_call: TRBJ2-7; clone_size: -; d_call: TRBD2; cdr3_aa: CASSFYLGLATTYEQYF; cdr3_nt: TGTGCCAGCAGTTTTTATTTGGGACTAGCAACCACCTACGAGCAGTACTTC
v_call: TRBV2; cdr3_length: 14; j_call: TRBJ2-5; clone_size: few; d_call: -; cdr3_aa: CASSERVSTRAQYF; cdr3_nt: TGTGCCAGCAGTGAACGCGTCAGCACCCGGGCCCAGTACTTC
v_call: TRBV9; cdr3_length: 14; j_call: TRBJ2-7; clone_size: many; d_call: TRBD2; cdr3_aa: CASSAGLGRYEQYF; cdr3_nt: TGTGCCAGCAGCGCCGGACTAGGACGATACGAGCAGTACTTC
v_call: TRBV7-9; cdr3_length: 14; j_call: TRBJ2-1; clone_size: -; d_call: -; cdr3_aa: CASSWGGVENEQFF; cdr3_nt: TGTGCCAGCAGCTGGGGGGGCGTGGAGAATGAGCAGTTCTTC
v_call: TRBV6-6; cdr3_length: 13; j_call: TRBJ1-1; clone_size: -; d_call: -; cdr3_aa: CASSYLGSTEAFF; cdr3_nt: TGTGCCAGCAGTTACTTGGGGAGCACTGAAGCTTTCTTT
v_call: TRBV7-9; cdr3_length: 16; j_call: TRBJ1-5; clone_size: once; d_call: -; cdr3_aa: CASSFSQGTSNQPQHF; cdr3_nt: TGTGCCAGCAGCTTTTCCCAGGGGACAAGCAATCAGCCCCAGCATTTT
v_call: TRBV5-1; cdr3_length: 16; j_call: TRBJ2-2; clone_size: -; d_call: TRBD2; cdr3_aa: CASSLSAAGGSGELFF; cdr3_nt: TGCGCCAGCAGCTTATCGGCGGCGGGAGGAAGCGGGGAGCTGTTTTTT
v_call: TRBV3-1/TRBV3-2; cdr3_length: 14; j_call: TRBJ2-1; clone_size: -; d_call: -; cdr3_aa: CASSQFLQGGEQFF; cdr3_nt: TGTGCCAGCAGCCAATTTTTACAGGGCGGAGAGCAGTTCTTC
v_call: TRBV24-1; cdr3_length: 14; j_call: TRBJ1-2; clone_size: -; d_call: TRBD1; cdr3_aa: CATSETGQSYGYTF; cdr3_nt: TGTGCCACCAGTGAAACGGGACAGAGCTATGGCTACACCTTC
v_call: TRBV19; cdr3_length: 14; j_call: TRBJ1-5; clone_size: -; d_call: TRBD1; cdr3_aa: CASNDRGGNQPQHF; cdr3_nt: TGTGCCAGTAATGACAGGGGCGGCAATCAGCCCCAGCATTTT
v_call: TRBV19; cdr3_length: 13; j_call: TRBJ1-1; clone_size: once; d_call: TRBD1; cdr3_aa: CASSTTGDTEAFF; cdr3_nt: TGTGCCAGTAGTACTACAGGGGACACTGAAGCTTTCTTT
v_call: TRBV11-2; cdr3_length: 14; j_call: TRBJ2-7; clone_size: -; d_call: TRBD1; cdr3_aa: CASSLVGTVYEQYF; cdr3_nt: TGTGCCAGCAGCTTGGTCGGGACAGTATACGAGCAGTACTTC
v_call: TRBV12-3/TRBV12-4; cdr3_length: 13; j_call: TRBJ2-5; clone_size: -; d_call: -; cdr3_aa: CASRLSLQETQYF; cdr3_nt: TGTGCCAGCAGGTTATCTCTACAAGAGACCCAGTACTTC
v_call: TRBV3-1/TRBV3-2; cdr3_length: 21; j_call: TRBJ2-3; clone_size: -; d_call: TRBD2; cdr3_aa: CASSQDIIVRSGRIRGDTQYF; cdr3_nt: TGTGCCAGCAGCCAAGATATAATTGTTCGGAGCGGGAGGATACGAGGAGATACGCAGTATTTT
v_call: TRBV19; cdr3_length: 15; j_call: TRBJ2-1; clone_size: -; d_call: TRBD2; cdr3_aa: CASSISAAGHNEQFF; cdr3_nt: TGTGCCAGTAGTATATCTGCAGCGGGACACAATGAGCAGTTCTTC
v_call: TRBV7-3; cdr3_length: 13; j_call: TRBJ2-1; clone_size: once; d_call: -; cdr3_aa: CAGSSPLNNEQFF; cdr3_nt: TGTGCCGGCAGCTCCCCTTTAAACAATGAGCAGTTCTTC
v_call: TRBV28; cdr3_length: 17; j_call: TRBJ1-5; clone_size: few; d_call: -; cdr3_aa: CASSLGAVDVGNQPQHF; cdr3_nt: TGTGCCAGCAGTTTAGGGGCAGTCGATGTAGGAAATCAGCCCCAGCATTTT
v_call: TRBV19; cdr3_length: 14; j_call: TRBJ2-5; clone_size: -; d_call: TRBD2; cdr3_aa: CASSLRGEQETQYF; cdr3_nt: TGTGCCAGTAGTTTGCGGGGGGAACAAGAGACCCAGTACTTC
v_call: TRBV7-2; cdr3_length: 15; j_call: TRBJ1-5; clone_size: -; d_call: -; cdr3_aa: CASSFQTAGNQPQHF; cdr3_nt: TGTGCCAGCAGCTTCCAGACAGCGGGAAATCAGCCCCAGCATTTT
v_call: TRBV10-2; cdr3_length: 13; j_call: TRBJ2-7; clone_size: few; d_call: TRBD1; cdr3_aa: CASSVQGAIEQYF; cdr3_nt: TGCGCCAGCAGTGTTCAGGGGGCTATCGAGCAGTACTTC
v_call: TRBV2; cdr3_length: 12; j_call: TRBJ2-7; clone_size: -; d_call: -; cdr3_aa: CASRGSTYEQYF; cdr3_nt: TGTGCCAGCAGGGGCAGCACCTACGAGCAGTACTTC
v_call: TRBV28; cdr3_length: 16; j_call: TRBJ2-7; clone_size: -; d_call: TRBD2; cdr3_aa: CASSLFAGDMGYEQYF; cdr3_nt: TGTGCCAGCAGTTTATTTGCGGGAGATATGGGGTACGAGCAGTACTTC
v_call: TRBV7-3; cdr3_length: 12; j_call: TRBJ2-1; clone_size: few; d_call: -; cdr3_aa: CASSAQGDEQFF; cdr3_nt: TGTGCCAGCAGCGCCCAGGGCGATGAGCAGTTCTTC
v_call: TRBV24-1; cdr3_length: 15; j_call: TRBJ2-5; clone_size: once; d_call: -; cdr3_aa: CATSGPGTYQETQYF; cdr3_nt: TGTGCCACCAGTGGCCCCGGGACTTACCAAGAGACCCAGTACTTC
v_call: TRBV7-9; cdr3_length: 16; j_call: TRBJ1-6; clone_size: -; d_call: -; cdr3_aa: CASSRTGKVDNSPLHF; cdr3_nt: TGTGCCAGCAGCCGCACAGGGAAAGTCGATAATTCACCCCTCCACTTT
v_call: TRBV19; cdr3_length: 20; j_call: TRBJ2-2; clone_size: -; d_call: TRBD2; cdr3_aa: CASSIGRLAGRTSNTGELFF; cdr3_nt: TGTGCCAGTAGTATAGGGCGGCTAGCGGGGCGTACCTCGAACACCGGGGAGCTGTTTTTT
v_call: TRBV19; cdr3_length: 13; j_call: TRBJ1-2; clone_size: -; d_call: TRBD1; cdr3_aa: CASSVQGSYGYTF; cdr3_nt: TGTGCCAGTAGTGTACAGGGGAGCTATGGCTACACCTTC
v_call: TRBV9; cdr3_length: 13; j_call: TRBJ1-2; clone_size: -; d_call: -; cdr3_aa: CASSAGTPYGYTF; cdr3_nt: TGTGCCAGCAGCGCCGGGACTCCCTATGGCTACACCTTC